Each of the 32 T cell receptor beta chains below was sequenced from the same sample in a study of graft-versus-host responses after intestinal transplantation. TCRdb's copy holds only in-frame clones and misses some; the assay was immunoSEQ multiplex PCR. Of some 86,000 clones in the sample, about nine tenths were seen once. These receptors have no known antigen. The sample here was unstimulated CD4+ T cells sorted from spleen or lymph node cells, taken before intestinal transplant. Receptors originate from a human donor who received an intestinal transplant.

This chain connects TRBV4-3 to TRBJ1-6; no clear D gene. This CDR3 comprises 14 residues. In germline, CDR1 is LGHNA, CDR2 YSLEER. The V end lost 1 base, the J end lost 5 bases, and 6 bases lay between the germline ends. The CDR3: CASSQVLNNSPLHF. The CDR3 DNA follows: TGCGCCAGCAGCCAAGTCCTAAATAATTCACCCCTCCACTTT.

This clone was detected only a few times. The chain recombines TRBV5-1 with TRBJ2-1; 7 nucleotides agree with TRBD2. The V segment lost 4 bases and the J segment 10 bases; nucleotides outside the gene matches: 8. This CDR3 has 13 amino acids. The V gene's germline CDR1 is SGHRS and CDR2 YFSETQ. CDR3 protein: CASSDQTSPEQFF. The DNA of the CDR3 is TGCGCCAGCAGCGACCAGACTAGCCCCGAGCAGTTCTTC.

The rearrangement joins TRBV11-2 to TRBJ2-7, with D unclear. The CDR3 consists of 13 residues. Trimming took off 2 bases at V and 2 bases at J, with 7 bases between the two ends. CDR1 and CDR2 from the germline V gene are SGHAT and FQNNGV. This CDR3 is CASSLLRAYEQYF. CDR3 in DNA: TGTGCCAGCAGCTTACTTAGAGCCTACGAGCAGTACTTC.

This clone was found once. This chain joins TRBV5-8 and TRBJ1-5; TRBD1 matches 7 bases. Germline V gives CDR1 SGHTS, CDR2 YDEGEE. This CDR3 has 15 amino acids. Losses at the gene ends were 2 bases for V and 5 bases for J; bases not matched to a gene: 7. DNA of the CDR3: TGTGCCAGCAGCTTACACAGGGGATTCGATCAGCCCCAGCATTTT. This gives the protein CASSLHRGFDQPQHF.

The chain uses TRBV5-1 and TRBJ2-2, with 8 bases aligning to TRBD1. V lost 1 base to trimming and J lost 6 bases; unmatched junction nucleotides: 14. The CDR3 totals 18 residues. In germline, CDR1 is SGHRS, CDR2 YFSETQ. The CDR3 DNA is TGCGCCAGCAGCTTGATCCCAGGGGGCGCAGTGAGAGCCGGGGAGCTGTTTTTT. Residues: CASSLIPGGAVRAGELFF.

The rearrangement joins TRBV2 to TRBJ1-5, with D perhaps TRBD1 (6 bases). V lost 0 bases and J 7 bases, leaving 16 bases between the germline ends. CDR3 length equals 16 residues. The germline gives CDR1 SNHLY, CDR2 FYNNEI. The CDR3 spells CASSEALNRDRQPQHF. DNA of the CDR3: TGTGCCAGCAGTGAAGCACTAAACAGGGATCGACAGCCCCAGCATTTT.

V gene TRBV2 combines with J gene TRBJ2-6; a possible D gene is TRBD1 (5 bases). Trimming removed 1 base at V and 3 bases at J, with 7 bases between. This CDR3 spans 15 amino acids. Germline V gives CDR1 SNHLY, CDR2 FYNNEI. DNA for the CDR3: TGTGCCAGCAGTGAAGGACAGTTTGGGGCCAACGTCCTGACTTTC. It is translated as CASSEGQFGANVLTF.

V usage is TRBV30 and J usage is TRBJ2-7, with TRBD1 matching 8 bases. This CDR3 region has 14 residues. CDR1 is GTSNPN and CDR2 is SVGIG in the germline V gene (reference sequence). Germline trimming cut 4 bases from V and 2 bases from J; bases unmatched to any gene: 7. CDR3 amino acids: CAWNIRTGPYEQYF. The CDR3, as DNA: TGTGCCTGGAATATTAGGACAGGGCCCTACGAGCAGTACTTC.

This clone was recorded only once. This rearrangement joins TRBV19 to TRBJ2-6, with a weak D call TRBD1 (5 bases). The CDR3 runs 15 residues. With 7 bases removed from V and 0 bases from J, the gap between germline ends came to 10 bases. Germline CDR1 and CDR2: LNHDA and SQIVND (reference sequence). In nucleotides, the CDR3 is TGTGCCAGTATGGGCAGGGACTCTGGGGCCAACGTCCTGACTTTC. The encoded protein is CASMGRDSGANVLTF.

V and J are TRBV5-6 and TRBJ1-3, with a tentative D call TRBD1 (5 bases). Trimming cost V 4 bases and J 0 bases, with 8 bases left between them. The CDR3 runs 14 residues. Germline V CDR1 and CDR2: SGHDT, YYEEEE. CDR3 in DNA: TGTGCCAGCAGCAAACAGGCCTCTGGAAACACCATATATTTT. This sequence encodes CASSKQASGNTIYF.

The gene calls are TRBV7-2 and TRBJ1-1, with D possibly being TRBD1 (5 bases). Germline CDR1 reads SGHTA; CDR2 reads FQGNSA. CDR3 length: 15 amino acids. V was shortened by 0 bases and J by 4 bases, with 12 bases between the two germline ends. Here the CDR3 DNA reads TGTGCCAGCAGCTTAGCTCCGGGGAGGGGCACTGAAGCTTTCTTT. Its protein product is CASSLAPGRGTEAFF.

The rearrangement uses TRBV5-1 and TRBJ2-7, with 8 bases lining up with TRBD1. This CDR3 has 14 residues. CDR1 is SGHRS and CDR2 is YFSETQ in the germline V gene. V trimming: 2 bases; J trimming: 3 bases; junction bases outside the gene matches: 4. The CDR3 DNA follows: TGCGCCAGCAGCTTTGGACAGGGTCTCTACGAGCAGTACTTC. Translating gives CASSFGQGLYEQYF. Together with reference TRBV5-1 and TRBJ2-7, the CDR3 gives the full variable domain: KAGVTQTPRYLIKTRGQQVTLSCSPISGHRSVSWYQQTPGQGLQFLFEYFSETQRNKGNFPGRFSGRQFSNSRSEMNVSTLELGDSALYLCASSFGQGLYEQYFGPGTRLTVT.

DNA for the CDR3: TGTGCCACCAGAGTGGGGGGAACAGATACGCAGTATTTT. It codes for CATRVGGTDTQYF. The chain has TRBV2 and TRBJ2-3, with a weak D call TRBD2 (6 bases). Trimming left V 10 bases short and J 3 bases short, with 14 bases between. CDR3 length equals 13 residues. CDR1 is SNHLY and CDR2 is FYNNEI in the germline V gene.

The genes are TRBV9 and TRBJ2-1; TRBD2 agrees at 11 bases. The V and J ends lost 3 bases and 9 bases, in that order; junction bases with no gene match: 8. The CDR3 loop spans 15 amino acids. CDR1 is SGDLS and CDR2 is YYNGEE in the germline V gene. The CDR3 coding sequence is TGTGCCAGCAGCGGTGTAGCGGGGGGGCCAGGTGAGCAGTTCTTC. Amino acid sequence: CASSGVAGGPGEQFF.

The chain has TRBV5-1 and TRBJ1-1; 7 nucleotides agree with TRBD1. CDR1 is SGHRS, CDR2 YFSETQ, per germline. V lost 4 bases and J lost 0; bases outside the gene matches: 3. The CDR3 is 14 amino acids. As DNA, the CDR3 is TGCGCCAGCAGCGCCAGGGGGATGAACACTGAAGCTTTCTTT. The encoded protein is CASSARGMNTEAFF.

The chain recombines TRBV10-3 with TRBJ2-7; perhaps TRBD1 as D (6 bases). The CDR3 sequence is 14 residues long. V gave up 6 bases and J gave up 3 bases, with 15 bases separating them. From germline, CDR1 is ENHRY and CDR2 SYGVKD. In DNA, the CDR3 is TGTGCCATCAGCGCGCAGGGGCCGATCTACGAGCAGTACTTC. This encodes CAISAQGPIYEQYF.

The chain recombines TRBV30 with TRBJ2-7, with TRBD2 matching over 7 bases. The germline V gene encodes CDR1 GTSNPN and CDR2 SVGIG (reference sequence). J gave up 2 bases and V 0 bases, and 4 bases lay outside the gene matches. The CDR3 totals 14 residues. CDR3 in amino acids: CAWSVGGTAYEQYF. CDR3 DNA sequence: TGTGCCTGGAGTGTCGGGGGGACGGCCTACGAGCAGTACTTC.

This clone turned up a few times. The V call is TRBV10-3, the J call TRBJ1-3; 8 positions agree with TRBD1. V lost 9 bases to trimming and J lost 4 bases; unmatched junction nucleotides: 2. This CDR3 comprises 12 residues. Germline loops: CDR1 ENHRY, CDR2 SYGVKD. The CDR3 bases are TGTGCCATACGGACAGGGGGAAACACCATATATTTT. Its protein is CAIRTGGNTIYF.

This clone was seen a few times. The rearrangement links TRBV19 to TRBJ1-6; TRBD1 agrees at 9 bases. The CDR3 sequence is 17 residues long. Trimming at V came to 0 bases and at J to 5 bases, leaving 5 bases not matched to a gene. From germline, CDR1 is LNHDA and CDR2 SQIVND (reference sequence). Here the CDR3 DNA reads TGTGCCAGTAGTATAGATTGGAGGACAGGGGATAATTCACCCCTCCACTTT. This gives the protein CASSIDWRTGDNSPLHF.

The chain combines TRBV2 with TRBJ1-1; 8 bases line up with TRBD1. Germline V gene data show CDR1 as SNHLY and CDR2 as FYNNEI. The CDR3 has 12 residues. V lost 7 bases to trimming and J lost 5 bases; unmatched junction nucleotides: 3. CDR3 DNA sequence: TGTGCCAGCAAGGACAGGGATACTGAAGCTTTCTTT. It specifies CASKDRDTEAFF.

The chain combines TRBV6-6 with TRBJ1-5; the D gene is possibly TRBD1 (6 bases). V gave up 8 bases and J gave up 13 bases, with 24 bases separating them. Germline V gene data show CDR1 as MNHNY and CDR2 as SVGAGI (reference sequence). The CDR3 is made up of 14 amino acids. The CDR3 region is CASGGAASSSKQHF. The DNA of the CDR3 is TGTGCCAGCGGGGGGGCAGCCAGCAGCAGCAAGCAGCATTTT.

This chain connects TRBV5-1 to TRBJ1-1; 8 bases line up with TRBD1. The V and J ends lost 2 bases and 1 base, in that order; junction bases with no gene match: 10. CDR1 is SGHRS, CDR2 YFSETQ, per germline. The CDR3 runs 17 residues. The CDR3 protein is CASSLTVTGGGNTEAFF. CDR3 nucleotide sequence: TGCGCCAGCAGCTTAACCGTTACAGGGGGAGGGAACACTGAAGCTTTCTTT.

The CDR3 is CASSQTGGPPGNTEAFF. The CDR3 nucleotides read TGTGCCAGCTCACAAACAGGGGGCCCCCCTGGGAACACTGAAGCTTTCTTT. The chain employs TRBV18 and TRBJ1-1; 9 bases agree with TRBD1. The CDR3 runs 17 residues. The junction had 10 bases not matched to a gene; V was cut back by 4 bases and J by 1 base. Per the germline V gene, CDR1 is KGHSH and CDR2 is LQKENI.

J is TRBJ1-1 and V is TRBV4-1; D perhaps matches TRBD1 (5 bases). The CDR3 contains 14 residues. Germline V gives CDR1 MGHRA, CDR2 YSYEKL. V was cut by 5 bases and J by 2 bases, with 12 bases left in between. CDR3 DNA sequence: TGCGCCAGCAGCGTCCTAGGGGTAAACACTGAAGCTTTCTTT. Protein sequence: CASSVLGVNTEAFF.

The chain employs TRBV23-1 and TRBJ1-5; no clear D. TRBV23-1 is noted as an ORF with a role that remains uncertain. V was shortened by 3 bases and J by 0 bases, with 15 bases between the two germline ends. This CDR3 is 17 amino acids long. The CDR3 DNA reads TGCGCCAGCAGTCATTCAGTGGGAGCTTATAGCAATCAGCCCCAGCATTTT. Amino acid sequence: CASSHSVGAYSNQPQHF.

The gene calls are TRBV19 and TRBJ2-5; D may be TRBD2 (5 bases). The CDR3 covers 14 residues. The V gene lost 6 bases and the J gene lost 7 bases, with 18 bases spanning the gap. Germline loops: CDR1 LNHDA, CDR2 SQIVND (reference sequence). Written as DNA, the CDR3 is TGTGCCAGTAGCCCAACCGGGGTAACTGGGACCCAGTACTTC. Translated, it gives CASSPTGVTGTQYF. Full variable domain (remainder filled in from reference TRBV19 and TRBJ2-5): DGGITQSPKYLFRKEGQNVTLSCEQNLNHDAMYWYRQDPGQGLRLIYYSQIVNDFQKGDIAEGYSVSREKKESFPLTVTSAQKNPTAFYLCASSPTGVTGTQYFGPGTRLLVL.

The rearrangement uses TRBV4-3 and TRBJ1-6, with D unclear. This CDR3 is built from 16 residues. V lost 4 bases, J lost 4 bases, and 14 bases lay in between. CDR1 and CDR2 from the germline V gene are LGHNA and YSLEER. The CDR3 region is CASSPKGELYNSPLHF. The CDR3 region has the DNA TGCGCCAGCAGCCCAAAGGGAGAACTGTATAATTCACCCCTCCACTTT.

V usage is TRBV6-5 and J usage is TRBJ1-1, with no clear D. In germline, CDR1 is MNHEY, CDR2 SVGAGI. Deletions cut 2 bases from V and 4 bases from J, with 8 bases between. The CDR3 length is 13 residues. The CDR3: CASSYEESTEAFF. The DNA for the CDR3 is TGTGCCAGCAGTTACGAGGAAAGCACTGAAGCTTTCTTT.

The chain recombines TRBV5-3 with TRBJ1-1; D may be TRBD1 (5 bases). TRBV5-3 is an ORF; its function is uncertain. This CDR3 is 11 amino acids long. V lost 1 base, J lost 7 bases, and 5 bases lay in between. For the CDR3, the DNA is TGTGCCAGAAGCTTGAGGGGTGAAGCTTTCTTT. Translated: CARSLRGEAFF.

The rearrangement links TRBV30 to TRBJ1-1, with 7 nucleotides matching TRBD1. The V and J ends lost 5 bases and 0 bases, in that order; junction bases with no gene match: 3. Germline CDR1 GTSNPN, CDR2 SVGIG (reference sequence). The CDR3 is 13 residues long. The CDR3 loop is CAWDRALNTEAFF. CDR3 sequence (DNA): TGTGCCTGGGACAGGGCTTTGAACACTGAAGCTTTCTTT.

The gene calls are TRBV12-5 and TRBJ2-7, with a possible D match to TRBD1 (6 bases). The CDR3 totals 15 residues. Germline V lookup: CDR1 LGHNT, CDR2 FRNRAP. V was pared by 5 bases and J by 4 bases, with 18 bases between. The CDR3 reads CASGPDRDNLYEQYF. DNA for the CDR3: TGTGCTAGTGGTCCCGACCGGGACAACTTATACGAGCAGTACTTC.

The rearrangement links TRBV10-3 to TRBJ1-1; D perhaps matches TRBD1 (6 bases). Per the germline V gene, CDR1 is ENHRY and CDR2 is SYGVKD. CDR3 length: 14 residues. The V and J ends lost 6 bases and 4 bases respectively, with 15 bases between them. In nucleotides, the CDR3 is TGTGCCATCAGCGGCCGGGGGGCGCGCACTGAAGCTTTCTTT. It codes for CAISGRGARTEAFF.